This TCR beta chain derives from a study of T-cell memory formation after mild COVID-19. As for the study in general: Each donor largely had its own TCR clusters.

Concerning this clonotype: The antigen is undetermined.

There are 15 residues in the CDR3. Germline V lookup: CDR1 SGHTA, CDR2 FQGNSA. Trimming at V came to 5 bases and at J to 4 bases, leaving 4 bases not matched to a gene. It was 5'RACE with constant-segment primers that produced the TCR alpha and TCR beta cDNA libraries, which carried sample barcodes and UMIs. One entry per CDR3 protein results from TCRdb running MiXCR on the 5' RACE reads. The sample consists of 550,000 to 700,000 distinct CDR3 sequences, roughly 17% of them appearing once. Study findings and constraints: Researchers report contracting CD4+ clones mostly in CM and EM, with CD8+ clones in EMRA. Among clones contracting day 15 to 85, CD4/CD8 was balanced, whereas later expanders leaned CD4+.

The chain combines TRBV7-2 with TRBJ1-3, with TRBD1 identical over 11 bases. The receptor's source is an adult woman who had mild COVID-19 (a few samples of this study predate the infection). Cell type and time point are not known. The sample was PBMCs or a T cell subset sorted from them (not recorded which). The CDR3 DNA is TGTGCCAGCAGCCCGGACAGGGGGCGAGGAAACACCATATATTTT. As protein: CASSPDRGRGNTIYF.